The 5 T cell receptor beta chains listed next were all sequenced from one sample in a study of blood T cell repertoires in COVID-19. Sequenced by immunoSEQ multiplex PCR; TCRdb stores in-frame clones only, minus some. The sample records fewer than 350,000 clones, about 85% being singletons. The sequencing input was PBMCs or T cells enriched from blood (not recorded which). Receptor source: a woman aged 45-65 years who had recovered from COVID-19.

This chain links TRBV5-1 with TRBJ1-2; D possibly corresponds to TRBD1 (6 bases). This CDR3 spans 16 amino acids. Germline CDR1 reads SGHRS; CDR2 reads YFSETQ. Between the trimmed V and J ends, which lost 1 base and 0 bases, there was a span of 13 bases. CDR3 residues: CASSLSLNRANYGYTF. The CDR3 DNA reads as TGCGCCAGCAGCTTGTCTCTTAACAGGGCTAACTATGGCTACACCTTC.

This clone was recorded a few times. CDR3 coding DNA: TGTGCCAGCAGTGAAAGCCGGGGACAGGGGGCTTTCTTT. Protein product: CASSESRGQGAFF. The chain links TRBV2 to TRBJ1-1; 10 nucleotides match TRBD1. Trimming at V came to 2 bases and at J to 11 bases, leaving 5 bases not matched to a gene. The germline V gene has CDR1 SNHLY and CDR2 FYNNEI. CDR3 length: 13 amino acids.

The genes are TRBV28 and TRBJ1-6; 7 positions agree with TRBD1. The CDR3 is made up of 19 amino acids. V lost 6 bases, J lost 7 bases, and 21 bases stayed unmatched. CDR1 and CDR2 from the germline V gene are MDHEN and SYDVKM. The CDR3 loop is CASSPRRTGVLYGNSPLHF. For the CDR3, the DNA is TGTGCCAGCAGCCCACGCCGAACAGGGGTCTTATATGGGAATTCACCCCTCCACTTT.

The V gene is TRBV5-5, the J gene TRBJ1-3; 9 bases fit TRBD1. This CDR3 has 16 amino acids. Unmatched junction bases numbered 7, after V lost 3 bases and J lost 3 bases. Germline V CDR1 and CDR2: SGHKS, YYEKEE (reference sequence). The CDR3 is CASSSVTGGIGNTIYF. The CDR3 nucleotides are TGTGCCAGCAGCTCCGTTACAGGGGGCATTGGAAACACCATATATTTT.

The rearrangement joins TRBV7-2 to TRBJ2-7, with D possibly matching TRBD2 (6 bases). V was trimmed by 5 bases and J by 5 bases, leaving 16 bases between them. Germline V gene lookup returns CDR1 SGHTA and CDR2 FQGNSA. The CDR3 runs to 14 residues. As DNA, the CDR3 is TGTGCCAGCAGCCCGGGACCACGGGGGAACGAGCAGTACTTC. This sequence encodes CASSPGPRGNEQYF.